This is a list of T cell receptor beta chains from one sample in a study of CD8 T cells in Susac syndrome. From the immunoSEQ multiplex PCR reads, TCRdb called clonotypes with MiXCR, one entry per CDR3 protein. The repertoire holds some 120,000 distinct CDR3 sequences, with approximately 94% as singletons. The material sequenced was CD4+ T cells from PBMCs. These receptor sequences come from a human donor in good health. The CDR3 runs from the conserved cysteine through the conserved F or W. Fields, in order: V gene, CDR3 protein.

v_call: TRBV2
cdr3_aa: CASEGGGEQYF

v_call: TRBV28
cdr3_aa: CASSSGYRNTEAFF

v_call: TRBV18
cdr3_aa: CASSPIDRSEAFF

v_call: TRBV6-5
cdr3_aa: CASSPAVNRESGYTF

v_call: TRBV5-4
cdr3_aa: CASSPVSGDSSEQYF

v_call: TRBV18
cdr3_aa: CASSLAGGEDEQYF

v_call: TRBV30
cdr3_aa: CAWSAFPKQYF

v_call: TRBV5-4
cdr3_aa: CASSLDRGNVYNEQFF

v_call: TRBV15
cdr3_aa: CATSRDPPWGAGGTINEQFF

v_call: TRBV24-1
cdr3_aa: CATSDRTSGSIAETQYF

v_call: TRBV12-5
cdr3_aa: CASGERGAHNEQFF

v_call: TRBV9
cdr3_aa: CASSVSLGRADTQYF

v_call: TRBV9
cdr3_aa: CASSPRTGEKLFF

v_call: TRBV12-3/TRBV12-4
cdr3_aa: CASSTFSDQPQHF

v_call: TRBV5-1
cdr3_aa: CASSLGDRLPSGYTF

v_call: TRBV12-3/TRBV12-4
cdr3_aa: CASSLGLAGGPVQFF

v_call: TRBV3-1
cdr3_aa: CASSRGLAGESANTGELFF

v_call: TRBV19
cdr3_aa: CASSIEGHNSPLHF